Listed below are T cell receptor beta chains from one sample, sequenced in a study of T cell responses to AZD1222 COVID-19 vaccine. The data were produced by immunoSEQ multiplex PCR, yet TCRdb's version contains in-frame clones alone and is incomplete. The sample lists approximately 190,000 clones, 80% to 95% occurring once. This specimen was peripheral blood, taken on day 0 of AZD1222 vaccination. All receptors derive from an adult in good health. Each CDR3 is given with its conserved first and last residue.

V gene,CDR3 length,CDR3 protein
TRBV6-5,15,CASSYSTPRSYEQYF
TRBV7-3,13,CASSIEPLGEAFF
TRBV6-5,15,CASSYGQGATEPQHF
TRBV29-1,11,CSVVQGSEQFF
TRBV9,13,CASTQGSSYGYTF
TRBV2,14,CASSTGLRTETQYF
TRBV6-2/TRBV6-3,12,CASSYGVQPQHF
TRBV6-5,15,CASSYRASQGSEQYF
TRBV6-1,16,CASSEFPGQGSRPQHF
TRBV18,17,CASSRTGGWDGNQPQHF
TRBV2,14,CASSARTRTDTQYF
TRBV28,12,CASSLGSYGYTF
TRBV28,14,CASSFPQGAGEQYF